This is a list of T cell receptor beta chains from one sample in a study of OX40 agonist ivuxolimab in advanced cancers. Profiled with immunoSEQ multiplex PCR; TCRdb holds only in-frame clones, not every one. The sample holds some 62,000 clones, around 93% seen once. Specimen: CD4+ or CD8+ T cells sorted from blood, collected in a trial of the OX40 agonist ivuxolimab. The receptors stem from an adult with an advanced solid tumor such as melanoma, head and neck, liver or kidney cancer. Both conserved end residues are part of each CDR3. Each record gives: V gene, clone size, J gene, D gene, CDR3 protein, CDR3 DNA. A D gene is named only where the DNA matches it firmly. Rows give clone size only sometimes, using once, few, many, or a class for an expanded clone.

TRBV28	.	TRBJ2-1	.	CASSFRYEGSYEQFF	TGTGCCAGCAGTTTTCGGTATGAGGGTTCCTACGAGCAGTTCTTC
TRBV7-2	.	TRBJ2-7	TRBD2	CASSLRREGLEQYF	TGTGCCAGCAGCTTAAGGCGGGAGGGCCTCGAGCAGTACTTC
TRBV9	.	TRBJ2-3	.	CASSVEVGGSDTQYF	TGTGCCAGCAGCGTAGAGGTCGGCGGGTCAGATACGCAGTATTTT
TRBV11-2	.	TRBJ1-2	TRBD1	CASSLANGQGEYGYTF	TGTGCCAGCAGCCTCGCGAACGGACAGGGAGAGTATGGCTACACCTTC
TRBV7-6	once	TRBJ2-1	.	CASSLVTGVADSYNEQFF	TGTGCCAGCAGCTTAGTAACGGGAGTAGCGGACTCCTACAATGAGCAGTTCTTC
TRBV7-9	once	TRBJ1-4	.	CASSARWDPNEKLFF	TGTGCCAGCAGCGCTCGGTGGGACCCTAATGAAAAACTGTTTTTT
TRBV6-5	.	TRBJ2-7	.	CASSLDEPGRTEQYF	TGTGCCAGCAGCCTAGATGAACCGGGACGCACCGAGCAGTACTTC
TRBV7-6	.	TRBJ2-2	.	CASSLVRSSGELFF	TGTGCCAGCAGCTTGGTGCGGAGTTCCGGGGAGCTGTTTTTT
TRBV11-2	.	TRBJ1-1	.	CASSFAGWTEAFF	TGTGCCAGCAGCTTCGCAGGGTGGACTGAAGCTTTCTTT
TRBV10-2	.	TRBJ2-7	TRBD2	CATGGLAGSYEQYF	TGCGCCACAGGGGGACTAGCGGGCTCCTACGAGCAGTACTTC
TRBV27	.	TRBJ2-1	TRBD2	CASSPPGLAAYNEQFF	TGTGCCAGCAGTCCCCCGGGACTAGCGGCCTACAATGAGCAGTTCTTC
TRBV4-3	once	TRBJ1-1	TRBD1	CASSQDGTAGRNTEAFF	TGCGCCAGCAGCCAAGATGGGACAGCGGGGAGGAACACTGAAGCTTTCTTT
TRBV27	.	TRBJ1-3	.	CASSPLLGGSGNTIYF	TGTGCCAGCAGTCCACTCCTCGGGGGCTCTGGAAACACCATATATTTT
TRBV28	.	TRBJ2-1	.	CASSFGGGKYNEQFF	TGTGCCAGCAGTTTTGGTGGCGGGAAATACAATGAGCAGTTCTTC
TRBV27	.	TRBJ2-7	.	CASSLYYGQAYEQYF	TGTGCCAGCAGTTTATATTACGGACAAGCCTACGAGCAGTACTTC
TRBV28	.	TRBJ2-7	.	CASGPYALQYF	TGTGCCAGTGGACCTTATGCGTTGCAGTACTTC
TRBV19	.	TRBJ2-7	TRBD2	CASSQGSGSYEQYF	TGTGCCAGTAGTCAGGGTAGCGGGAGTTACGAGCAGTACTTC
TRBV5-6	.	TRBJ2-1	.	CASSGVEGRYNEQFF	TGTGCCAGCAGCGGAGTAGAAGGCCGATACAATGAGCAGTTCTTC
TRBV7-9	.	TRBJ2-2	TRBD2	CASSLVAGVTGELFF	TGTGCCAGCAGCTTAGTCGCGGGGGTCACCGGGGAGCTGTTTTTT
TRBV7-8	.	TRBJ2-7	TRBD2	CASGTPGLAAFIPYEQYF	TGTGCCAGCGGCACCCCGGGACTAGCGGCTTTTATCCCCTACGAGCAGTACTTC
TRBV28	once	TRBJ1-4	.	CASSLTGATNEKLFF	TGTGCCAGCAGTTTAACAGGAGCAACTAATGAAAAACTGTTTTTT
TRBV6-5	.	TRBJ2-7	.	CASSRTGPLEQYF	TGTGCCAGCAGTCGTACGGGCCCCCTCGAGCAGTACTTC
TRBV6-5	.	TRBJ2-7	.	CASSYEVQYEQYF	TGTGCCAGCAGTTACGAGGTCCAATACGAGCAGTACTTC
TRBV7-9	.	TRBJ2-7	TRBD1	CASSAQDRVSYEQYF	TGTGCCAGCAGCGCGCAGGACAGGGTCTCCTACGAGCAGTACTTC
TRBV5-1	.	TRBJ2-3	TRBD1	CASSLSPQGTGDTDTQYF	TGCGCCAGCAGCTTGTCACCCCAAGGGACAGGGGACACAGATACGCAGTATTTT
TRBV11-2	.	TRBJ2-3	TRBD2	CASSHDLAGGWADTQYF	TGTGCCAGCAGCCATGACCTAGCGGGAGGGTGGGCAGATACGCAGTATTTT
TRBV4-3	once	TRBJ2-3	.	CASSQDSGLATDTQYF	TGCGCCAGCAGCCAAGATTCGGGACTCGCCACAGATACGCAGTATTTT
TRBV13	.	TRBJ2-7	.	CASSSSYEQYF	TGTGCCAGCAGCTCGTCCTACGAGCAGTACTTC
TRBV7-9	.	TRBJ2-7	.	CASSLPGGRGQYF	TGTGCCAGCAGCTTACCAGGAGGTAGAGGACAGTACTTC
TRBV28	.	TRBJ2-3	TRBD2	CASSSLAAQSTTQYF	TGTGCCAGCAGTTCGCTAGCGGCCCAATCTACTACGCAGTATTTT
TRBV4-2	.	TRBJ2-7	TRBD2	CASSQGLAGSYEQYF	TGTGCCAGCAGCCAGGGACTAGCGGGTTCCTACGAGCAGTACTTC
TRBV25-1	.	TRBJ2-7	TRBD2	CASSESGLEWGAYEQYF	TGTGCCAGCAGTGAATCGGGACTAGAATGGGGGGCTTACGAGCAGTACTTC
TRBV11-2	.	TRBJ2-5	.	CASSSPEREAQYF	TGTGCCAGCAGCTCACCTGAAAGGGAGGCCCAGTACTTC
TRBV29-1	.	TRBJ2-1	TRBD2	CSVEGGRAFSNEQFF	TGCAGCGTTGAAGGCGGGAGGGCCTTTAGCAATGAGCAGTTCTTC
TRBV15	.	TRBJ2-1	.	CATSRDRAAGLGYEQFF	TGTGCCACCAGCAGAGATAGGGCAGCCGGGTTGGGTTATGAGCAGTTCTTC
TRBV5-1	.	TRBJ2-3	TRBD2	CASSPGLAGASSEVDTQYF	TGCGCCAGCAGCCCGGGACTAGCGGGAGCTTCCTCCGAGGTGGATACGCAGTATTTT
TRBV6-5	.	TRBJ1-1	TRBD1	CASSYRTGWGTEAFF	TGTGCCAGCAGTTACAGGACAGGGTGGGGCACTGAAGCTTTCTTT
TRBV6-5	few	TRBJ2-2	.	CASSYWGNTGELFF	TGTGCCAGCAGTTACTGGGGGAACACCGGGGAGCTGTTTTTT
TRBV7-9	.	TRBJ2-6	TRBD1	CATPGQGDSGANVLTF	TGTGCCACCCCGGGACAGGGTGACTCTGGGGCCAACGTCCTGACTTTC
TRBV4-1	.	TRBJ2-3	TRBD2	CASSQDPSGMVGDTQYF	TGCGCCAGCAGCCAAGATCCCAGCGGGATGGTTGGAGATACGCAGTATTTT
TRBV6-5	once	TRBJ1-2	.	CATVHGGHGYTF	TGTGCCACCGTCCACGGGGGCCATGGCTACACCTTC
TRBV10-3	.	TRBJ2-1	TRBD2	CATGLAGDGEQFF	TGTGCCACCGGACTAGCGGGAGATGGTGAGCAGTTCTTC
TRBV7-9	.	TRBJ1-1	TRBD1	CASSRRQGRNVTEAFF	TGTGCCAGCAGCCGACGACAGGGTAGAAATGTCACTGAAGCTTTCTTT
TRBV6-5	.	TRBJ2-3	.	CASSYAGSTTDTQYF	TGTGCCAGCAGTTACGCGGGTAGTACTACAGATACGCAGTATTTT
TRBV7-9	.	TRBJ2-5	TRBD2	CASSSSREGETQYF	TGTGCCAGCTCGTCGTCGCGGGAGGGAGAGACCCAGTACTTC
TRBV27	.	TRBJ2-7	.	CASSLQYRDISYEQYF	TGTGCCAGCAGTTTGCAATACCGGGACATCTCCTACGAGCAGTACTTC
TRBV7-9	once	TRBJ2-3	.	CASSIYEKSTDTQYF	TGTGCCAGCAGCATTTACGAAAAAAGCACAGATACGCAGTATTTT
TRBV9	.	TRBJ2-1	TRBD2	CASSAGTSGNNEQFF	TGTGCCAGCAGCGCCGGGACTAGCGGCAACAATGAGCAGTTCTTC
TRBV7-2	.	TRBJ1-3	.	CASSPDLSSGNTIYF	TGTGCCAGCAGCCCCGACTTGAGCTCTGGAAACACCATATATTTT
TRBV28	.	TRBJ2-5	TRBD1	CASRPDRVGTQYF	TGTGCCAGCAGACCAGACAGGGTTGGGACCCAGTACTTC
TRBV2	.	TRBJ1-2	TRBD1	CASSEGLGTAANYGYTF	TGTGCCAGCAGTGAAGGTCTGGGGACAGCAGCTAACTATGGCTACACCTTC
TRBV19	.	TRBJ1-1	.	CASSSTMNTEAFF	TGTGCCAGTAGTTCAACGATGAACACTGAAGCTTTCTTT
TRBV27	.	TRBJ2-3	.	CASTSLGRTDTQYF	TGTGCCAGCACTTCCTTAGGAAGGACAGATACGCAGTATTTT
TRBV29-1	few	TRBJ2-3	.	CSVALDTQYF	TGCAGCGTTGCACTAGATACGCAGTATTTT
TRBV11-3	.	TRBJ1-1	.	CASSSVSVNTEAFF	TGTGCCAGCAGCTCCGTCTCAGTGAACACTGAAGCTTTCTTT